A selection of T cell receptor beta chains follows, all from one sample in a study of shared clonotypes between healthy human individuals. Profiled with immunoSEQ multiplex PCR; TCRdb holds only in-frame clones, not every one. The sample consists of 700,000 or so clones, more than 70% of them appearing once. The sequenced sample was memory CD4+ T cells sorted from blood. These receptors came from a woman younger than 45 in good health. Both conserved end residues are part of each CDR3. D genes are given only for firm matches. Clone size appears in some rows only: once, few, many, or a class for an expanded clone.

DNA: TGCGCCAGCAAAGGCGGGAGGGCCAACGAGCAGTACTTC
CDR3: CASKGGRANEQYF
size: .
V: TRBV4-1
D: TRBD2
J: TRBJ2-7

DNA: TGTGCCAGCAGTTTAACAGTTAGTGGGGAGCAGTTCTTC
CDR3: CASSLTVSGEQFF
size: .
V: TRBV27
D: .
J: TRBJ2-1

DNA: TGTGCCAGCAGCCAAGACGGACAGCTGAATGAAAAACTGTTTTTT
CDR3: CASSQDGQLNEKLFF
size: once
V: TRBV14
D: .
J: TRBJ1-4

DNA: TGCGCCAGCAGCTTGGTCCCGGCGGGAGGTGAGTCTTACGAGCAGTACTTC
CDR3: CASSLVPAGGESYEQYF
size: .
V: TRBV5-1
D: TRBD2
J: TRBJ2-7

DNA: TGTGCCAGCTCACCTGCAGCCGGGAACACTGAAGCTTTCTTT
CDR3: CASSPAAGNTEAFF
size: .
V: TRBV18
D: .
J: TRBJ1-1

DNA: TGTGCCAGCAACGGGGGGAACACTGAAGCTTTCTTT
CDR3: CASNGGNTEAFF
size: .
V: TRBV7-8
D: .
J: TRBJ1-1

DNA: TGTGCCAGCAGCTCAGGGGGCAGGAACGAGCAGTACTTC
CDR3: CASSSGGRNEQYF
size: few
V: TRBV6-1
D: TRBD1
J: TRBJ2-7

DNA: TGTGCCAGCAGTGAACAGGGTCAGAGGACTGAAGCTTTCTTT
CDR3: CASSEQGQRTEAFF
size: .
V: TRBV6-1
D: .
J: TRBJ1-1

DNA: TGTGCCAGCAGCCTTCCGGGACGATACAATGAGCAGTTCTTC
CDR3: CASSLPGRYNEQFF
size: .
V: TRBV7-2
D: .
J: TRBJ2-1

DNA: TGCGCCAGCAGCTTGGCCTCACCTACAGGGGGCCCAACCTACGAGCAGTACTTC
CDR3: CASSLASPTGGPTYEQYF
size: .
V: TRBV5-1
D: TRBD1
J: TRBJ2-7

DNA: TGTGCCAGCAGTTTTCGTACTAGCGGGAGTGATGAGCAGTTCTTC
CDR3: CASSFRTSGSDEQFF
size: .
V: TRBV27
D: TRBD2
J: TRBJ2-1

DNA: TGTGCCTGGAGGGCCACCTACAATGAGCAGTTCTTC
CDR3: CAWRATYNEQFF
size: .
V: TRBV30
D: .
J: TRBJ2-1

DNA: TGTGCCAGCAGCTTCGGGACAGGTCGCAATCAGCCCCAGCATTTT
CDR3: CASSFGTGRNQPQHF
size: .
V: TRBV7-2
D: TRBD1
J: TRBJ1-5

DNA: TGTGCCAGCAGCTTGCAGGGGGGGACAGACCTCAATCAGCCCCAGCATTTT
CDR3: CASSLQGGTDLNQPQHF
size: .
V: TRBV5-6
D: TRBD1
J: TRBJ1-5

DNA: TGTGCCAGCAGCGTAAGGACGACAGGGGAGCTGTTTTTT
CDR3: CASSVRTTGELFF
size: .
V: TRBV9
D: .
J: TRBJ2-2

DNA: TGTGCCAGCAGTGAGTTAGCGGGAGAACGGGATACGCAGTATTTT
CDR3: CASSELAGERDTQYF
size: .
V: TRBV6-1
D: TRBD2
J: TRBJ2-3

DNA: TGTGCCAGCAGTCCGCCAGGACAGGGCAGAGATGGCTACACCTTC
CDR3: CASSPPGQGRDGYTF
size: .
V: TRBV28
D: TRBD1
J: TRBJ1-2

DNA: TGCGCCAGCCGGCGGCTGGAGGGCTACGAGCAGTACTTC
CDR3: CASRRLEGYEQYF
size: .
V: TRBV5-1
D: .
J: TRBJ2-7

DNA: TGTGCCAGCAGCTTAGAGAAGCGTCTCGGGACTGAATCGCGCGAGCAGTACTTC
CDR3: CASSLEKRLGTESREQYF
size: once
V: TRBV11-2
D: .
J: TRBJ2-7

DNA: TGTGCCAGCAGCCGGGACACCCAAGAGACCCAGTACTTC
CDR3: CASSRDTQETQYF
size: few
V: TRBV7-9
D: .
J: TRBJ2-5

DNA: TGCGCCAGCAGCCAAGTCTTGGGGGTTTCCTACGAGCAGTACTTC
CDR3: CASSQVLGVSYEQYF
size: .
V: TRBV4-1
D: .
J: TRBJ2-7

DNA: TGCGCCAGCAGCCAACTTCTAGCGGGAATATTGGGCTTAGAGACCCAGTACTTC
CDR3: CASSQLLAGILGLETQYF
size: once
V: TRBV4-1
D: TRBD2
J: TRBJ2-5

DNA: TGTGCCAGCTCACCAATAAGGGAGAACACTGAAGCTTTCTTT
CDR3: CASSPIRENTEAFF
size: .
V: TRBV18
D: .
J: TRBJ1-1

DNA: TGTGCCAGCAAAGGGACAGGGGGCTACGAGCAGTACTTC
CDR3: CASKGTGGYEQYF
size: few
V: TRBV28
D: TRBD1
J: TRBJ2-7

DNA: TGCAGCGTTGCCCCGGACACGGGCTCTGGAAACACCATATATTTT
CDR3: CSVAPDTGSGNTIYF
size: .
V: TRBV29-1
D: .
J: TRBJ1-3

DNA: TGTGCCGTCCCTCGCCCAGGGGGAAGCGTTTACTACGAGCAGTACTTC
CDR3: CAVPRPGGSVYYEQYF
size: .
V: TRBV7-7
D: TRBD1
J: TRBJ2-7

DNA: TGTGCCAGCAGCTGGCGACAGGGGGCTAATGGCTACACCTTC
CDR3: CASSWRQGANGYTF
size: .
V: TRBV13
D: TRBD1
J: TRBJ1-2

DNA: TGTGCCAGCAGGACTCGGGGGGCTCAGCCCCAGCATTTT
CDR3: CASRTRGAQPQHF
size: .
V: TRBV6-1
D: .
J: TRBJ1-5

DNA: TGTGCCAGCAGTTCCTCCTCTAGCACAGATACGCAGTATTTT
CDR3: CASSSSSSTDTQYF
size: .
V: TRBV27
D: .
J: TRBJ2-3

DNA: TGTGCCAGCAGACCGAACAGCTCTGGGGCCAACGTCCTGACTTTC
CDR3: CASRPNSSGANVLTF
size: .
V: TRBV7-2
D: .
J: TRBJ2-6

DNA: TGTGCCTGGAAGGCCCAACCGGGTTACAATGAGCAGTTCTTC
CDR3: CAWKAQPGYNEQFF
size: .
V: TRBV30
D: .
J: TRBJ2-1

DNA: TGCGCCAGCAGTGAGGGCCTCAATGAGCAGTTCTTC
CDR3: CASSEGLNEQFF
size: .
V: TRBV10-1
D: .
J: TRBJ2-1

DNA: TGTGCCAGCAGTACTCCCTCCTACGAGCAGTACTTC
CDR3: CASSTPSYEQYF
size: few
V: TRBV28
D: .
J: TRBJ2-7

DNA: TGTGCCAGCAGTCACAGCGGGGGGGAGAGCAATGAGCAGTTCTTC
CDR3: CASSHSGGESNEQFF
size: .
V: TRBV27
D: TRBD2
J: TRBJ2-1

DNA: TGTGCCAGCAGTGAATACGGGACCATCAGGAATGAGCAGTTCTTC
CDR3: CASSEYGTIRNEQFF
size: .
V: TRBV6-1
D: .
J: TRBJ2-1